These T cell receptor beta chains were read from a single sample in a study of cytomegalovirus exposure and HLA in healthy donors. Clones were sequenced by immunoSEQ multiplex PCR, and TCRdb holds only the in-frame ones, with some missing. The sample consists of 60,000 to 70,000 clones, approximately 78% of them appearing once. Specimen: PBMCs. All receptors derive from a man between 35 and 55 years old in good health and CMV-seronegative. Both conserved end residues are part of each CDR3. D genes are given only for firm matches. Part of the rows lack a size; the others show once, few, many or a class for expanded clones.

>TRBJ1-2|.|14|TRBV6-1|.
TGTGCCAGCAGACCACAGGATCTCCTCGGGGGCTACACCTTC
CASRPQDLLGGYTF
>TRBJ2-3|TRBD2|18|TRBV11-2|.
TGTGCCAGCAGCACCCTGCCCCTGACTAGCGGGCTAACAGATACGCAGTATTTT
CASSTLPLTSGLTDTQYF
>TRBJ2-7|.|12|TRBV5-6|.
TGTGCCAGCAGCTCGACTTGGTACGAGCAGTACTTC
CASSSTWYEQYF
>TRBJ2-7|TRBD2|15|TRBV6-1|.
TGTGCCAGCAGTGAAGCTAGCGGGAGCTCCTACGAGCAGTACTTC
CASSEASGSSYEQYF
>TRBJ2-1|.|13|TRBV28|.
TGTGCCACAGGGACACCCGCATACAATGAGCAGTTCTTC
CATGTPAYNEQFF
>TRBJ2-5|TRBD1|15|TRBV11-2|.
TGTGCCAGCAGCCCACGCAGGGGGCGCGGGGAGACCCAGTACTTC
CASSPRRGRGETQYF
>TRBJ2-1|.|16|TRBV4-1|.
TGCGCCAGCAGCCAAGGAATCCCCGCCGGGTACAATGAGCAGTTCTTC
CASSQGIPAGYNEQFF
>TRBJ2-2|.|13|TRBV25-1|.
TGTGCCAGCGGGTCCCTAGTCACCGGGGAGCTGTTTTTT
CASGSLVTGELFF
>TRBJ1-6|TRBD1|14|TRBV5-4|.
TGTGCCAGCACCCCAGGACAGGGGGATTCACCCCTCCACTTT
CASTPGQGDSPLHF
>TRBJ2-2|TRBD2|15|TRBV6-5|.
TGTGCCAGCAGTGGGGGCGGGGGGGGCACCGGGGAGCTGTTTTTT
CASSGGGGGTGELFF
>TRBJ2-5|TRBD2|16|TRBV11-2|.
TGTGCCAGCAGCCTCGGACTAGCGGGAGGTCAAGAGACCCAGTACTTC
CASSLGLAGGQETQYF
>TRBJ1-6|.|14|TRBV5-5|.
TGTGCCAGCAGCTTGGGGCAGAACAATCCACCCCTCCACTTT
CASSLGQNNPPLHF
>TRBJ2-1|.|15|TRBV2|.
TGTGCCAGCAACCGCGGGGGCCCCTCCTACAATGAGCAGTTCTTC
CASNRGGPSYNEQFF
>TRBJ1-6|TRBD1|15|TRBV9|.
TGTGCCAGCAGCGTAGAACAGGGGCCAATCTCACCCCTCCACTTT
CASSVEQGPISPLHF
>TRBJ1-1|.|14|TRBV6-6|few
TGTGCCAGCAGTCCTCCAACAGGGAACACTGAAGCTTTCTTT
CASSPPTGNTEAFF
>TRBJ2-1|.|14|TRBV19|.
TGTGCCAGTAGATTTCAGGGCTCCTACAATGAGCAGTTCTTC
CASRFQGSYNEQFF
>TRBJ2-7|TRBD2|17|TRBV28|.
TGTGCCAGCACCTCCCCCGCTAGCGGGAGCTCATCAGCCGAGCAGTACTTC
CASTSPASGSSSAEQYF
>TRBJ2-7|TRBD1|15|TRBV7-7|large
TGTGCCAGCAGCTTGGGACAGGGGGGAGGCTACGAGCAGTACTTC
CASSLGQGGGYEQYF
>TRBJ1-1|.|14|TRBV6-5|.
TGTGCCAGCCAGGATGGCGTCATGAACACTGAAGCTTTCTTT
CASQDGVMNTEAFF
>TRBJ2-5|.|14|TRBV2|.
TGTGCCAGCATCAGGGATGGGCCTCAAGAGACCCAGTACTTC
CASIRDGPQETQYF
>TRBJ2-3|TRBD2|14|TRBV11-3|.
TGTGCCAGCAGCTTGCGGGGAGGGACAGATACGCAGTATTTT
CASSLRGGTDTQYF
>TRBJ2-2|.|15|TRBV5-4|.
TGTGCCAGCAGCTTGAAATACAGGGCAACCGGGGAGCTGTTTTTT
CASSLKYRATGELFF
>TRBJ2-3|.|14|TRBV27|.
TGTGCCAGCAGTTTGACACAGATGGCAGATACGCAGTATTTT
CASSLTQMADTQYF
>TRBJ1-1|.|13|TRBV11-2|.
TGTGCCAGCAGCTTAGCGGCAGGCACTGAAGCTTTCTTT
CASSLAAGTEAFF
>TRBJ1-2|TRBD1|15|TRBV4-1|.
TGCGCCAGCAGCCAAGCGAGGCAGGGGGCGTCTGGCTACACCTTC
CASSQARQGASGYTF
>TRBJ1-5|TRBD1|14|TRBV19|.
TGTGCCAGTAGTATACAGGGGGCGAATCAGCCCCAGCATTTT
CASSIQGANQPQHF
>TRBJ2-7|TRBD2|15|TRBV27|.
TGTGCCAGCGGGGTCGGGGGACTACCCCCTCGGGAGCAGTACTTC
CASGVGGLPPREQYF
>TRBJ2-5|TRBD1|15|TRBV2|.
TGTGCCAGCAGTCCTAACAGGGGGCCGGAGGAGACCCAGTACTTC
CASSPNRGPEETQYF
>TRBJ2-7|TRBD1|14|TRBV5-1|.
TGCGCCAGCAGCTTGACACGGACAGGGCACGAGCAGTACTTC
CASSLTRTGHEQYF
>TRBJ1-2|TRBD1|18|TRBV7-8|.
TGTGCCAGCAGCCTAACAGGGGGTTGGTCGGATCCTAACTATGGCTACACCTTC
CASSLTGGWSDPNYGYTF
>TRBJ2-2|.|14|TRBV9|.
TGTGCCAGCAGCTGGACAGATAACACCGGGGAGCTGTTTTTT
CASSWTDNTGELFF
>TRBJ2-3|TRBD2|14|TRBV10-1|.
TGCGCCAGCAGTGCCAGCGGGGGGTCAGATACGCAGTATTTT
CASSASGGSDTQYF
>TRBJ1-5|.|18|TRBV7-2|.
TGTGCCAGCAGCTTAGCGGGGGGGGGAGGGGCCAGCAATCAGCCCCAGCATTTT
CASSLAGGGGASNQPQHF
>TRBJ2-1|TRBD1|16|TRBV29-1|.
TGCAGCGTTGAGCGGTATGAGGCAGGGGGTAAGGATGAGCAGTTCTTC
CSVERYEAGGKDEQFF
>TRBJ2-3|TRBD1|13|TRBV29-1|.
TGCAGCGTTGAACAGGGGGCTACAGATACGCAGTATTTT
CSVEQGATDTQYF
>TRBJ1-2|TRBD1|15|TRBV2|.
TGTGCCAGCAGGAGGGTGGACAGGGGGCTAAACGGCTACACCTTC
CASRRVDRGLNGYTF
>TRBJ1-2|.|13|TRBV7-8|.
TGTGCCAGCAGCTTAGCCGGGAACTATGGCTACACCTTC
CASSLAGNYGYTF
>TRBJ2-7|TRBD1|17|TRBV5-1|.
TGCGCCAGCAGCTTGGGGTCCGCGGGACAGGGGACCTACGAGCAGTACTTC
CASSLGSAGQGTYEQYF
>TRBJ1-2|.|14|TRBV7-8|.
TGTGCCAGCAGCTTAGCCCCAGGGGCCTATGGCTACACCTTC
CASSLAPGAYGYTF
>TRBJ2-5|TRBD2|16|TRBV5-4|.
TGTGCCAGCAGCTTGCGCAGCGGGAGAATCCGGGAGACCCAGTACTTC
CASSLRSGRIRETQYF
>TRBJ1-2|TRBD1|13|TRBV6-5|.
TGTGCCAGCAGACTACAGGGGCCTTATGGCTACACCTTC
CASRLQGPYGYTF
>TRBJ2-7|TRBD2|15|TRBV5-1|.
TGCGCCAGCAGCTTGGTCCGGGAGGGCCCCTACGAGCAGTACTTC
CASSLVREGPYEQYF
>TRBJ2-3|TRBD1|16|TRBV10-3|.
TGTGCCATCAGTGCAAATCAAGGGGGCTTTGGGGATACGCAGTATTTT
CAISANQGGFGDTQYF